These 6 T cell receptor beta chains were all obtained from the same sample, sequenced in a study of blood T cell repertoires in COVID-19. Profiling relied on immunoSEQ multiplex PCR, and the TCRdb table lists in-frame clones only, not all of them. The sample has over 110,000 clones; 80% to 90% are singletons. Material for sequencing was peripheral blood. The receptors originated from a man aged 60 to 75 with active or convalescent COVID-19.

V gene TRBV19 combines with J gene TRBJ1-5, with TRBD1 matching 7 bases. The CDR3 has 13 residues. Germline V gene lookup returns CDR1 LNHDA and CDR2 SQIVND (reference sequence). The V segment lost 7 bases and the J segment 7 bases; nucleotides outside the gene matches: 7. The CDR3 nucleotides read TGTGCCAGTATGCACAGGGGTGAACAGCCCCAGCATTTT. It codes for CASMHRGEQPQHF.

V usage is TRBV7-8 and J usage is TRBJ2-3; 14 bases are a match to TRBD2. The germline V gene has CDR1 SGHVS and CDR2 FQNEAQ. V shed 5 bases and J 0 bases; nucleotides not matched to a gene: 22. This CDR3 contains 23 residues. CDR3 amino acids: CASSLRALPPTSGRGMSTDTQYF. As DNA, the CDR3 is TGTGCCAGCAGCCTCCGGGCCCTTCCACCGACTAGCGGGAGGGGTATGAGCACAGATACGCAGTATTTT.

This rearrangement joins TRBV2 to TRBJ2-5, with unresolved D. This CDR3 is built from 13 residues. V lost 5 bases, J lost 2 bases, and 9 bases lay in between. Germline CDR1 is SNHLY and CDR2 is FYNNEI. This CDR3 reads CASSRNRQETQYF. DNA of the CDR3: TGTGCCAGCAGTAGGAACAGACAAGAGACCCAGTACTTC.

The CDR3 region is CASSYRDIFYEQYV. In DNA form, the CDR3 reads TGTGCCAGCAGTTACCGGGACATTTTTTACGAGCAGTACGTC. The chain couples TRBV6-5 to TRBJ2-7, with D possibly matching TRBD1 (6 bases). CDR3 length equals 14 residues. V gave up 2 bases and J gave up 4 bases, with 12 bases separating them. In germline, CDR1 is MNHEY, CDR2 SVGAGI.

The chain uses TRBV7-8 and TRBJ2-6, with 8 bases fitting TRBD1. Trimming at V came to 2 bases and at J to 0 bases, leaving 3 bases not matched to a gene. Germline V lookup: CDR1 SGHVS, CDR2 FQNEAQ. The CDR3 is 17 residues long. This CDR3 is CASSLRTGSSGANVLTF. The CDR3 DNA reads as TGTGCCAGCAGCTTACGGACAGGGAGCTCTGGGGCCAACGTCCTGACTTTC.

The rearrangement links TRBV25-1 to TRBJ2-7; the match to TRBD1 covers 7 bases. From germline, CDR1 is MGHDK and CDR2 SYGVNS. This CDR3 region has 13 residues. The V and J ends lost 3 bases and 4 bases, in that order; junction bases with no gene match: 3. CDR3: CASSETTGYEQYF. Written as DNA, the CDR3 is TGTGCCAGCAGTGAGACGACAGGGTACGAGCAGTACTTC.